This T cell receptor beta chain derives from a study of shared clonotypes between healthy human individuals. Using immunoSEQ multiplex PCR, the repertoire was profiled, and TCRdb retains in-frame clones only, with some absent. The data show approximately 2.1 million clones, 85% to 95% seen once. Study-wide points: Sampling included only blood; tissue repertoires likely differ. Larger estimated richness was generally seen in naive subsets than in memory subsets.

Details on this clone: Its target is unknown.

The germline V gene encodes CDR1 SGHTA and CDR2 FQGNSA. There are 14 residues in the CDR3. V lost 3 bases and J lost 7, with 16 bases in between. This sequence originates from a man aged 18-30 years in good health. Some clones in this sample may be carry-over from other donors' samples. V and J are TRBV7-2 and TRBJ2-7; weak D call: TRBD2 (6 bases). Material for sequencing was naive CD4+ T cells from PBMCs. Stated subset: CD45RA+ positively selected. CDR3 DNA: TGTGCCAGCAGCTTTCGGGAGCAGGTTTGGGAGCAGTACTTC. Encoded protein: CASSFREQVWEQYF.